This T cell receptor beta chain was recovered during a study of T cell responses to AZD1222 COVID-19 vaccine. Generated by immunoSEQ multiplex PCR, the TCRdb table keeps only in-frame clones and is missing some. The sample includes approximately 140,000 clones, 94% of them seen just once. General study points: In a largely white British group with more females than males, clonal diversity was possibly underestimated. Spike-specific TCR breadth and depth were elevated following two AZD1222 doses. Unmutated variant regions reportedly attract nearly half of all spike-specific TCRs.

About this clone itself: Its specificity is not known.

CDR1 and CDR2 (germline): SGHDT, YYEEEE. V was pared by 2 bases and J by 7 bases, with 4 bases between. The CDR3 is 12 residues long. The chain couples TRBV5-6 to TRBJ1-6; no reliable D call. The source material was peripheral blood, sampled on day 0 of AZD1222 vaccination. The origin of this receptor is an adult in good health. The CDR3 DNA reads as TGTGCCAGCAGCTTAATCAATTCACCCCTCCACTTT. Translated: CASSLINSPLHF.